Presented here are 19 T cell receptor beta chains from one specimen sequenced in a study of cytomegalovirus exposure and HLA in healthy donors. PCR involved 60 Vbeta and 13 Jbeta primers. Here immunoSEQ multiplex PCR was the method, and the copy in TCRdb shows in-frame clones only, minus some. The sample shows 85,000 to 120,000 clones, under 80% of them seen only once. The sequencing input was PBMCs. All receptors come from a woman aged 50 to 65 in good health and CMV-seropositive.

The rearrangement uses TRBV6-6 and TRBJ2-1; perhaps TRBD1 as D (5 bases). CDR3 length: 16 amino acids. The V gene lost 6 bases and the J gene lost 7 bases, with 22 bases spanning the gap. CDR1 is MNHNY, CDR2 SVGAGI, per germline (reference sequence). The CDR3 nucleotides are TGTGCCAGCAGCAACGCCCCTCATGACAGTGGGAATGAGCAGTTCTTC. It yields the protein CASSNAPHDSGNEQFF.

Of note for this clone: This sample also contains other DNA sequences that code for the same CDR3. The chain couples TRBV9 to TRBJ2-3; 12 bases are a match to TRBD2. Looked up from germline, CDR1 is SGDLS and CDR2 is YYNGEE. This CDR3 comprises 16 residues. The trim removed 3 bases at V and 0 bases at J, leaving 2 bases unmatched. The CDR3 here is CASSAGLAGSTDTQYF. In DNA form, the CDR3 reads TGTGCCAGCAGCGCGGGACTAGCGGGTAGCACAGATACGCAGTATTTT.

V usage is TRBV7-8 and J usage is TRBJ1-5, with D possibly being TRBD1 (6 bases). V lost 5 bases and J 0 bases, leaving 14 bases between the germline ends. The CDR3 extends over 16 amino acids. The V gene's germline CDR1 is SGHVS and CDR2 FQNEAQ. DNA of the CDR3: TGTGCCAGCAGCCCCCGACAGGATAATAGCAATCAGCCCCAGCATTTT. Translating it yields CASSPRQDNSNQPQHF.

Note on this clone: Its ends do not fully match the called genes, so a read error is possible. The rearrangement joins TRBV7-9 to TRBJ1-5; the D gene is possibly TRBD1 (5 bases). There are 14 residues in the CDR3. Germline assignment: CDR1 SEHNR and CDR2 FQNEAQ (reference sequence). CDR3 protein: CSSSFRDSNQPQHF. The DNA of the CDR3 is TGTTCCAGCAGCTTCAGGGATAGCAATCAGCCCCAGCATTTT.

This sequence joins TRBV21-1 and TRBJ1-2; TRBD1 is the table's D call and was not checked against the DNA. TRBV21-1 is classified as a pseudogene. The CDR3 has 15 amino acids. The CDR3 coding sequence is TGTGCCAGCAGCACCCTTCGGACAGATAACTATGGCTACACCTTC. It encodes CASSTLRTDNYGYTF.

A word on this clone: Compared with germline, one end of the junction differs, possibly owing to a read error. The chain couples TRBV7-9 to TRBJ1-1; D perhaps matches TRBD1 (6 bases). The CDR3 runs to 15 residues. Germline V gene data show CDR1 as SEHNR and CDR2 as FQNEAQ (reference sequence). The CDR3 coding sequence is TGTTCCAGCAGCTTCGGTACAGGGTTAAACACTGAAGCTTTCTTT. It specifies CSSSFGTGLNTEAFF. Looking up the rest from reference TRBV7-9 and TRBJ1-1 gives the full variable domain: DTGVSQNPRHKITKRGQNVTFRCDPISEHNRLYWYRQTLGQGPEFLTYFQNEAQLEKSRLLSDRFSAERPKGSFSTLEIQRTEQGDSAMYLCSSSFGTGLNTEAFFGQGTRLTVV.

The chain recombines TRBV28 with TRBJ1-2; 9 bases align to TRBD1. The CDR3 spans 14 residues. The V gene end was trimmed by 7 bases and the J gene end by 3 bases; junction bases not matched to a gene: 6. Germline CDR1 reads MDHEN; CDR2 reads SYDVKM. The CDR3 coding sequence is TGTGCCAGCATCTCCCGGGACAGGGACTATGGCTACACCTTC. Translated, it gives CASISRDRDYGYTF.

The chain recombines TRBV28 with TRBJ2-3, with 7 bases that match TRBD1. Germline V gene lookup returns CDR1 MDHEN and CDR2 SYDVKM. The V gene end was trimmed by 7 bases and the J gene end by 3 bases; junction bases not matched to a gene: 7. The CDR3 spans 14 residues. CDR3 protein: CASNPRQGTDTQYF. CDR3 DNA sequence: TGTGCCAGCAACCCTAGACAGGGAACAGATACGCAGTATTTT. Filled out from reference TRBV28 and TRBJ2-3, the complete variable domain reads DVKVTQSSRYLVKRTGEKVFLECVQDMDHENMFWYRQDPGLGLRLIYFSYDVKMKEKGDIPEGYSVSREKKERFSLILESASTNQTSMYLCASNPRQGTDTQYFGPGTRLTVL.

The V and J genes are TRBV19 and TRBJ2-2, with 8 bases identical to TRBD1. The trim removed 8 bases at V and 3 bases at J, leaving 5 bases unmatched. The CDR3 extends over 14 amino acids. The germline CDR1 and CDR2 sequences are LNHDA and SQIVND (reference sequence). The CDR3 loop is CASRGQGDTGELFF. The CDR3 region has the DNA TGTGCCAGTCGAGGACAGGGTGACACCGGGGAGCTGTTTTTT. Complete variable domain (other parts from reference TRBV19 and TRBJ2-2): DGGITQSPKYLFRKEGQNVTLSCEQNLNHDAMYWYRQDPGQGLRLIYYSQIVNDFQKGDIAEGYSVSREKKESFPLTVTSAQKNPTAFYLCASRGQGDTGELFFGEGSRLTVL.

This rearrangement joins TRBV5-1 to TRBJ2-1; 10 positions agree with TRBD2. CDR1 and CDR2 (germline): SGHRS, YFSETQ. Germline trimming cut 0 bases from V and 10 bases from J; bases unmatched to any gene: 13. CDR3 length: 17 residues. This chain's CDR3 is CASSLGTSTSGAMEQFF. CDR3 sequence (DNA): TGCGCCAGCAGCTTGGGTACGTCAACTAGCGGGGCGATGGAGCAGTTCTTC.

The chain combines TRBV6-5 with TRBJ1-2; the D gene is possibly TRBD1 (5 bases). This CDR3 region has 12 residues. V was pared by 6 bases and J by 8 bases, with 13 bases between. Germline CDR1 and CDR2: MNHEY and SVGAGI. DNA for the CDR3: TGTGCCAGCAGGGCAGGGACTCGGGGCTACACCTTC. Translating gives CASRAGTRGYTF.

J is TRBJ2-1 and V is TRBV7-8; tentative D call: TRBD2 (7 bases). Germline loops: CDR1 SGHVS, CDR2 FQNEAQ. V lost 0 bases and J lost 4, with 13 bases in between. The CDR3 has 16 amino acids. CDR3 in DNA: TGTGCCAGCAGCTTAGCGCCACGGGGGGCTTACAATGAGCAGTTCTTC. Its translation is CASSLAPRGAYNEQFF.

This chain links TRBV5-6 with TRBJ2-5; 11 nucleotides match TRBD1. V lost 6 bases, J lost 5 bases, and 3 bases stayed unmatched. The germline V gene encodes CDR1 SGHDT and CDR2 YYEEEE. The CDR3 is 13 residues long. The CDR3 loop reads CASTRDRGETQYF. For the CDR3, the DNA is TGTGCCAGCACCCGGGACAGGGGGGAGACCCAGTACTTC.

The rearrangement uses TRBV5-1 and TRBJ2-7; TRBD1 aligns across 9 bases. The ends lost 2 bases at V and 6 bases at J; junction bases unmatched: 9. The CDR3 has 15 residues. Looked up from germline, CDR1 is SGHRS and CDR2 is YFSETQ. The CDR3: CASSFRPGQGSEQYF. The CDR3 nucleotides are TGCGCCAGCAGCTTTCGGCCGGGACAGGGTAGCGAGCAGTACTTC.

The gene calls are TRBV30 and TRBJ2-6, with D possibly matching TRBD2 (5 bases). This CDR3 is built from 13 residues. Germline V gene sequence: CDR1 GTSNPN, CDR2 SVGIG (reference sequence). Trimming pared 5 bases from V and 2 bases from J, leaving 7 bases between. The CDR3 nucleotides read TGTGCCTGGGAGAGGGCTGGGGCCAACGTCCTGACTTTC. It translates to CAWERAGANVLTF.

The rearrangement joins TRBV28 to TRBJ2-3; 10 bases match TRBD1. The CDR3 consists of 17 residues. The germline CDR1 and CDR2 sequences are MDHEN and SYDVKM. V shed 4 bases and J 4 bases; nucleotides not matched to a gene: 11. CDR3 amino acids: CASSYPIGQGGADTQYF. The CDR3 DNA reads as TGTGCCAGCAGTTACCCAATAGGACAGGGGGGGGCAGATACGCAGTATTTT.

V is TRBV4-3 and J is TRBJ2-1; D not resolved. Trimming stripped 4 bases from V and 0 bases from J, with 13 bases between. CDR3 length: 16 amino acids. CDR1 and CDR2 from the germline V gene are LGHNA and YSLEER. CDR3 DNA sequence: TGCGCCAGCAGCCTACGCCCAGGTAGCTCCTACAATGAGCAGTTCTTC. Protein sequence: CASSLRPGSSYNEQFF.

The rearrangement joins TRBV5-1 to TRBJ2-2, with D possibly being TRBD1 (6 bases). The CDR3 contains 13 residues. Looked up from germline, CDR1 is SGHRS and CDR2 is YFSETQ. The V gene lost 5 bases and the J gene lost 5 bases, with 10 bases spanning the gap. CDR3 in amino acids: CASRAGETGELFF. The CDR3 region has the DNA TGCGCCAGCAGAGCAGGGGAGACCGGGGAGCTGTTTTTT.

The CDR3 DNA reads as TGTGCCAGCAGTTTATTGGGGCTAAACAATGAGCAGTTCTTC. Amino acids: CASSLLGLNNEQFF. The gene calls are TRBV28 and TRBJ2-1, with D tentatively TRBD1 (5 bases). CDR1 and CDR2 from the germline V gene are MDHEN and SYDVKM. The CDR3 has 14 residues. Trimming stripped 1 base from V and 5 bases from J, with 9 bases between.